Sequencing of this TCR beta chain was carried out in a study of cytomegalovirus exposure and HLA in healthy donors. Study-wide results and caveats: Cytomegalovirus status, reportedly, was diagnosed with high specificity and sensitivity by the classifier.

About this clone: The antigen remains unidentified.

Sequencing used immunoSEQ multiplex PCR; TCRdb keeps in-frame clones, though not all of them. Of some 320,000 clones listed, 87% are singletons. The CDR3 runs 14 residues. Trimming removed 3 bases from V and 7 bases from J, with 15 bases in between. Germline CDR1 reads KGHSH; CDR2 reads LQKENI. This TCR derives from a woman aged 25 to 39 in good health and CMV-seropositive. Sequencing was carried out using PBMCs. The V call is TRBV18, the J call TRBJ1-1; D not resolved. CDR3 sequence: CASSPPADAREAFF. The CDR3 DNA is TGTGCCAGCTCACCCCCGGCGGACGCCCGTGAAGCTTTCTTT.